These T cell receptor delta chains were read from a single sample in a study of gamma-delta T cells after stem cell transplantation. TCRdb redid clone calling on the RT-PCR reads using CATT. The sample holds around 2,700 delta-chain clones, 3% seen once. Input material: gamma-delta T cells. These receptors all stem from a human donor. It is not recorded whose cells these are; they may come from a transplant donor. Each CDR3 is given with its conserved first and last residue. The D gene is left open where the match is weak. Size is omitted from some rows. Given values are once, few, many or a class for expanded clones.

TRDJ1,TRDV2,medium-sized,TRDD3,TGTGCCTGTGACCCGATAACCAACCTACGATTATTGGGGGATCCGAGGTACACCGATAAACTCATCTTT,CACDPITNLRLLGDPRYTDKLIF
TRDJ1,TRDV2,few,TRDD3,TGTGCCTGTGACACCCTACTGGGGGATACGACCGATAAACTCATCTTT,CACDTLLGDTTDKLIF
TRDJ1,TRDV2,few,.,TGCGCCTGTGACACTGTGGGGAACCGACGCTCCGATAAACTCATCTTT,CACDTVGNRRSDKLIF
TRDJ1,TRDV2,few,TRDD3,TGTGCCTGTGACGCCGTCGATATGCGGGGATACGGGGGAAGGGATTTCACCGATAAACTCATCTTT,CACDAVDMRGYGGRDFTDKLIF
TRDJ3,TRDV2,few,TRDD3,TGTGCCTGTGACTTACTGGGGGATACAGAATCCTGGGACACCCGACAGATGTTTTTC,CACDLLGDTESWDTRQMFF
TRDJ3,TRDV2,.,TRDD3,TGTGCCTGTGGCACACTGGGGGGTCTACCAGACTCCTGGGACACCCGACAGATGTTTTTC,CACGTLGGLPDSWDTRQMFF
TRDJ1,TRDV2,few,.,TGTGCCTGTGCCGGTATACAAATCACCGATAAACTCATCTTT,CACAGIQITDKLIF
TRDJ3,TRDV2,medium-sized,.,TGTGCCTGTGACACCGCGGGGATCCGAAGCTCCTGGGACACCCGACAGATGTTTTTC,CACDTAGIRSSWDTRQMFF
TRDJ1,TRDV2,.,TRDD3,TGTGCCTGTGACACCGTACTGGGGGATACGCGGAGTTGGACCGATAAACTCATCTTT,CACDTVLGDTRSWTDKLIF
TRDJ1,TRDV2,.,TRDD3,TGTGCCTGTGACACCGTGTCTGGGGGATACCCCAACACCGATAAACTCATCTTT,CACDTVSGGYPNTDKLIF
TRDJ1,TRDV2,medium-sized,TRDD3,TGTGCCTGTGACACGATGGGGACTGGGGGATACGCGGCGGAGACCGATAAACTCATCTTT,CACDTMGTGGYAAETDKLIF
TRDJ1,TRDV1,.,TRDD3,TGTGCTCTTGGGGAACTAGTGCCTACGTACTACCTTATAGGCTTACTGGGGGATCCAGGAGATTACACCGATAAACTCATCTTT,CALGELVPTYYLIGLLGDPGDYTDKLIF
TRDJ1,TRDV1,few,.,TGTGCTCTTGGGGACCCTTTACTTCCTACGTTTTGGGGGACCCAGTACACCGATAAACTCATCTTT,CALGDPLLPTFWGTQYTDKLIF
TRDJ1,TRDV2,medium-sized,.,TGTGCCTGTGACGGGCCCCTTACCACCTCTTCGGGGTCTGGGGACTACACCGATAAACTCATCTTT,CACDGPLTTSSGSGDYTDKLIF
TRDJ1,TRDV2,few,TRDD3,TGTGCCTGTGACGCCATAAGGGGGATACGACCTCAGTTGTACACCGATAAACTCATCTTT,CACDAIRGIRPQLYTDKLIF
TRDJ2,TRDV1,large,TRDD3,TGTGCTCTTGGCTGGGGGTCGCTGACAGCACAACTCTTCTTT,CALGWGSLTAQLFF
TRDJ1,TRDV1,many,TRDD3,TGTGCTCTTGGGGTCCCTGTCTTCCTACCTCTATTGGGGGGATACGCGGTCACCGATAAACTCATCTTT,CALGVPVFLPLLGGYAVTDKLIF
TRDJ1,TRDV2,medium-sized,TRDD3,TGTGCCTGTGACACCATACTGGGGGCCCGCCGGGTCACCGATAAACTCATCTTT,CACDTILGARRVTDKLIF
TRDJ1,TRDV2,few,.,TGTGCCTGTGACACACTCTCCCCCCGTTTGACGTACACCGATAAACTCATCTTT,CACDTLSPRLTYTDKLIF
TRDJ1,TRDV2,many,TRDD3,TGTGCCTGTGACGGGATCCGACTGGGGGATACTTCCGATAAACTCATCTTT,CACDGIRLGDTSDKLIF
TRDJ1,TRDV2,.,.,TGCGCCTGTGACGCGCTTACAGAAGTTGGTAGTTCTACAGATAAACTCATCTTT,CACDALTEVGSSTDKLIF
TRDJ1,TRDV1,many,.,TGTGCTCTTGGGGACAACTCCCTAGCCTCCCTTAAACTCATCTTT,CALGDNSLASLKLIF
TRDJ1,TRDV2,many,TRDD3,TGTGCCTGTGACACCTGGGGGATAGCGGCCGATAAACTCATCTTT,CACDTWGIAADKLIF
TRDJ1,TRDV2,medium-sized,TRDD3,TGTGCCTGTGACACCTTATGGGGGACCAACACCGATAAACTCATCTTT,CACDTLWGTNTDKLIF
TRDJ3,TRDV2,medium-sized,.,TGTGCCTGTGACGAGGTCAAGGATGCCCCCCGACAGATGTTTTTC,CACDEVKDAPRQMFF
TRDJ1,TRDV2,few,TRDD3,TGTGCCTGTGACGGGATCCGACTGGGGGAACCTACCACCGATAAACTCATCTTT,CACDGIRLGEPTTDKLIF
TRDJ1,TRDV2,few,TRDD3,TGTGCCTGTGACAGTGTTAGTGGGGGATCCAACTCGTACACCGATAAACTCATCTTT,CACDSVSGGSNSYTDKLIF
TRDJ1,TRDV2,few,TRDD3,TGTGCCTGTGACACCATTATGGTGGGGGATACGCGTACCGATAAACTCATCTTT,CACDTIMVGDTRTDKLIF
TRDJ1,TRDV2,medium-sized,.,TGTGCCTGTGACTCCTTGCTGGGATCCGGCCCCGATAAACTCATCTTT,CACDSLLGSGPDKLIF
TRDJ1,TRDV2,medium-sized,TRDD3,TGTGCCTGTGACCTTACTGGGGGATACTTAAACCCCCCGAGCTACACCGATAAACTCATCTTT,CACDLTGGYLNPPSYTDKLIF
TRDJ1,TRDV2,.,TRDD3,TGTGCCTGTGACACCGAGTTTGCTGGGGGACCCCCAAGGTACACCGATAAACTCATCTTT,CACDTEFAGGPPRYTDKLIF